A selection of T cell receptor beta chains follows, all from one sample in a study of blood T cell repertoires in COVID-19. Generated by immunoSEQ multiplex PCR, the TCRdb table keeps only in-frame clones and is missing some. The sample has about 100,000 clones, around 88% seen once; the top ten hold less than 9%. The sequencing sample was made of peripheral blood. All receptors derive from a man aged 55 to 70 with acute or convalescent COVID-19. Each CDR3 is given with its conserved first and last residue. D genes are given only for firm matches. The size of a clone is reported for some rows only, either as once, few or many, or as a class for expanded clones.

clone size,D gene,V gene,J gene,CDR3 protein,CDR3 DNA
NA,NA,TRBV20-1,TRBJ2-3,CSASNAGSSTDTQYF,TGCAGTGCTAGTAACGCCGGGAGTAGCACAGATACGCAGTATTTT
NA,TRBD2,TRBV12-3/TRBV12-4,TRBJ2-7,CASRPGTTYEQYF,TGTGCCAGCAGACCCGGGACTACCTACGAGCAGTACTTC
NA,TRBD1,TRBV18,TRBJ1-1,CASSPPGQLTEAFF,TGTGCCAGCTCACCACCGGGACAGCTCACTGAAGCTTTCTTT
once,NA,TRBV7-9,TRBJ2-5,CASSLVASRETQYF,TGTGCCAGCAGCTTAGTCGCTAGTAGAGAGACCCAGTACTTC
NA,NA,TRBV11-2,TRBJ2-1,CASSLVGGSYNEQFF,TGTGCCAGCAGCTTAGTAGGAGGCTCCTACAATGAGCAGTTCTTC
NA,NA,TRBV11-2,TRBJ2-5,CASSFRRGQYQETQYF,TGTGCCAGCAGCTTTCGGCGGGGGCAATACCAAGAGACCCAGTACTTC
NA,TRBD1,TRBV27,TRBJ1-6,CASSPTPKITGGRLPLHF,TGTGCCAGCAGTCCAACGCCAAAGATCACAGGGGGACGCCTTCCCCTCCACTTT
NA,TRBD1,TRBV6-6,TRBJ1-2,CAIEFAGGNGYTF,TGTGCCATCGAATTCGCAGGGGGCAATGGCTACACCTTC
NA,NA,TRBV13,TRBJ1-1,CASSLYSGGRTEAFF,TGTGCCAGCAGCCTGTACAGTGGGGGCCGCACTGAAGCTTTCTTT
NA,NA,TRBV18,TRBJ2-1,CASSSKAETEQFF,TGTGCCAGCTCATCGAAAGCGGAGACAGAGCAGTTCTTC
NA,NA,TRBV29-1,TRBJ2-3,CSVERFGNPTDTQYF,TGCAGCGTCGAAAGGTTCGGGAACCCCACAGATACGCAGTATTTT
NA,NA,TRBV5-4,TRBJ1-2,CASSLAGNYGYTF,TGTGCCAGCAGCTTGGCCGGGAACTATGGCTACACCTTC
NA,NA,TRBV11-2,TRBJ2-7,CASSLRGGSISYEQYF,TGTGCCAGCAGCTTAAGAGGAGGGAGTATCTCCTACGAGCAGTACTTC
NA,NA,TRBV27,TRBJ1-1,CASSPRQNTEAFF,TGTGCCAGCAGTCCGAGGCAGAACACTGAAGCTTTCTTT
NA,TRBD1,TRBV5-1,TRBJ1-1,CASSQPGQGAGKAFF,TGCGCCAGCAGCCAACCCGGACAGGGGGCGGGGAAAGCTTTCTTT
NA,TRBD2,TRBV5-1,TRBJ2-3,CASSRSGGDPDTQYF,TGCGCCAGCAGCCGAAGCGGGGGGGATCCAGATACGCAGTATTTT
NA,TRBD1,TRBV2,TRBJ1-2,CASRVGQFLGYTF,TGTGCCAGCAGGGTGGGACAGTTTTTGGGCTACACCTTC
NA,TRBD2,TRBV10-3,TRBJ2-3,CAIRGERGIDTQYF,TGTGCCATCAGAGGCGAGCGGGGTATAGATACGCAGTATTTT
once,NA,TRBV6-5,TRBJ2-2,CASSFPYTGELFF,TGTGCCAGCAGTTTCCCCTACACCGGGGAGCTGTTTTTT
NA,NA,TRBV27,TRBJ1-2,CASSFGQSYGYTF,TGTGCCAGCAGTTTCGGACAGAGCTATGGCTACACCTTC
NA,NA,TRBV5-6,TRBJ2-5,CASSSLLGGRETQYF,TGTGCCAGCAGCTCCCTTCTTGGGGGCAGAGAGACCCAGTACTTC
NA,NA,TRBV19,TRBJ1-2,CASKGGPHNYGYTF,TGTGCCAGCAAAGGCGGGCCCCATAACTATGGCTACACCTTC
NA,TRBD2,TRBV11-3,TRBJ2-1,CASSLAGPGNEQFF,TGTGCCAGCAGCCTAGCGGGCCCGGGAAATGAGCAGTTCTTC
NA,NA,TRBV9,TRBJ1-6,CASSVAMGARGDNSPLHF,TGTGCCAGCAGCGTAGCGATGGGGGCCCGAGGCGATAATTCACCCCTCCACTTT
NA,NA,TRBV6-6,TRBJ2-5,CASIQAGQETQYF,TGTGCCAGCATCCAGGCAGGCCAAGAGACCCAGTACTTC
NA,NA,TRBV7-8,TRBJ1-3,CASSLAAQGNTIYF,TGTGCCAGCAGCTTAGCTGCACAAGGAAACACCATATATTTT
NA,TRBD1,TRBV13,TRBJ2-7,CASSPGTGGSYEQYF,TGTGCCAGCAGCCCCGGGACAGGGGGATCCTACGAGCAGTACTTC
NA,NA,TRBV3-1/TRBV3-2,TRBJ1-1,CASSPRGREMNTEAFF,TGTGCCAGCAGCCCACGGGGGAGGGAGATGAACACTGAAGCTTTCTTT
NA,NA,TRBV2,TRBJ1-1,CASTKTQGWNTEAFF,TGTGCCAGCACCAAGACACAGGGCTGGAACACTGAAGCTTTCTTT
NA,TRBD1,TRBV11-3,TRBJ2-5,CASSTNRGLETQYF,TGTGCCAGCAGCACAAACAGGGGATTAGAGACCCAGTACTTC
NA,TRBD2,TRBV3-1/TRBV3-2,TRBJ2-5,CASSPMTSGDTSGYF,TGTGCCAGCAGCCCTATGACTAGCGGGGATACGTCAGGGTACTTC
NA,NA,TRBV9,TRBJ2-7,CASSVDEGYYEQYF,TGTGCCAGCAGCGTAGACGAGGGTTACTACGAGCAGTACTTC
NA,NA,TRBV5-6,TRBJ1-2,CASSLGQVHYGYTF,TGTGCCAGCAGCTTGGGGCAGGTGCACTATGGCTACACCTTC
NA,NA,TRBV3-1/TRBV3-2,TRBJ2-7,CASSQEQGPSPYEQYF,TGTGCCAGCAGCCAGGAACAGGGTCCTTCCCCTTACGAGCAGTACTTC
NA,NA,TRBV15,TRBJ2-5,CATSRADAVPETQYF,TGTGCCACCAGCAGAGCTGACGCGGTCCCCGAGACCCAGTACTTC
NA,NA,TRBV5-1,TRBJ2-3,CASSLDSGSGNTQYF,TGCGCCAGCAGCTTGGATTCGGGGTCAGGAAATACGCAGTATTTT
NA,TRBD2,TRBV5-1,TRBJ2-3,CASRPGLAGGQNTQYF,TGCGCCAGCAGGCCTGGACTAGCGGGAGGGCAAAATACGCAGTATTTT
NA,NA,TRBV7-2,TRBJ2-5,CASSLQLAETQYF,TGTGCCAGCAGCCTCCAGCTAGCTGAGACCCAGTACTTC
NA,NA,TRBV11-2,TRBJ2-5,CASSFDLRVGTQYF,TGTGCCAGCAGCTTCGACTTACGGGTTGGGACCCAGTACTTC
NA,NA,TRBV6-1,TRBJ2-5,CASSEVGAGTRETQYF,TGTGCCAGCAGTGAAGTGGGAGCGGGCACCAGAGAGACCCAGTACTTC
NA,TRBD1,TRBV30,TRBJ1-5,CAWGTAGGSQPQHF,TGTGCCTGGGGAACCGCAGGGGGGAGTCAGCCCCAGCATTTT
NA,NA,TRBV13,TRBJ2-1,CASSLGLQRLVDEQFF,TGTGCCAGCAGCTTAGGCCTCCAGCGACTAGTGGATGAGCAGTTCTTC
NA,TRBD2,TRBV5-6,TRBJ2-1,CASSLGSGYYNEQFF,TGTGCCAGCAGCTTGGGTAGCGGGTACTACAATGAGCAGTTCTTC
once,TRBD2,TRBV18,TRBJ2-7,CASSRGTSSGTSGRLSTREQYF,TGTGCCAGCTCACGCGGGACGTCCAGTGGGACTAGCGGGAGGCTATCTACTAGAGAGCAGTACTTC
NA,TRBD2,TRBV19,TRBJ2-1,CASKVTSGGARKQFF,TGTGCCAGTAAAGTGACTAGCGGGGGGGCCCGGAAACAGTTCTTC
NA,NA,TRBV11-2,TRBJ2-7,CASSLSSGVFLAYEQYF,TGTGCCAGCAGCTTAAGCTCAGGGGTATTCCTCGCCTACGAGCAGTACTTC
NA,NA,TRBV30,TRBJ1-6,CAWSAEGVMRSPLHF,TGTGCCTGGAGTGCAGAAGGGGTAATGAGGTCACCCCTCCACTTT
NA,TRBD1,TRBV5-1,TRBJ2-2,CASSSGTGRSNTGELFF,TGCGCCAGCAGCTCCGGGACAGGGAGGTCGAACACCGGGGAGCTGTTTTTT
NA,NA,TRBV24-1,TRBJ2-2,CATSGNTGELFF,TGTGCCACCAGCGGGAACACCGGGGAGCTGTTTTTT
NA,NA,TRBV27,TRBJ2-1,CASSTLTSMDEQFF,TGTGCCAGCAGTACTTTGACTAGTATGGATGAGCAGTTCTTC
NA,TRBD2,TRBV27,TRBJ2-5,CASSRTSGQETQYF,TGTGCCAGCAGCCGGACTAGCGGCCAAGAGACCCAGTACTTC
NA,NA,TRBV6-2/TRBV6-3,TRBJ1-1,CASSYVLSDTEAFF,TGTGCCAGCAGTTACGTTTTATCGGACACTGAAGCTTTCTTT
NA,NA,TRBV29-1,TRBJ1-2,CSTTQGSYGYTF,TGCAGCACAACACAGGGCTCCTATGGCTACACCTTC
NA,NA,TRBV29-1,TRBJ1-4,CSVARDATNEKLFF,TGCAGCGTTGCCCGAGATGCAACTAATGAAAAACTGTTTTTT
many,NA,TRBV30,TRBJ2-7,CAWRGATNSYEQYF,TGTGCCTGGAGGGGGGCCACCAACTCCTACGAGCAGTACTTC
once,TRBD1,TRBV10-2,TRBJ1-4,CASSAGGGIGLFF,TGCGCCAGCAGTGCAGGGGGAGGCATTGGACTGTTTTTT
few,NA,TRBV2,TRBJ1-6,CASSEVGLGNSPLHF,TGTGCCAGCAGTGAAGTGGGCCTGGGCAATTCACCCCTCCACTTT
NA,NA,TRBV6-2/TRBV6-3,TRBJ1-2,CASSYSGPKALYGYTF,TGTGCCAGCAGTTACTCGGGCCCAAAAGCACTCTATGGCTACACCTTC
NA,TRBD1,TRBV5-1,TRBJ1-5,CASSLGQGGGQPQHF,TGCGCCAGCAGCTTGGGGCAGGGGGGTGGTCAGCCCCAGCATTTT
NA,NA,TRBV6-5,TRBJ1-4,CASSLGGVNEKLFF,TGTGCCAGCAGCTTAGGGGGGGTTAATGAAAAACTGTTTTTT